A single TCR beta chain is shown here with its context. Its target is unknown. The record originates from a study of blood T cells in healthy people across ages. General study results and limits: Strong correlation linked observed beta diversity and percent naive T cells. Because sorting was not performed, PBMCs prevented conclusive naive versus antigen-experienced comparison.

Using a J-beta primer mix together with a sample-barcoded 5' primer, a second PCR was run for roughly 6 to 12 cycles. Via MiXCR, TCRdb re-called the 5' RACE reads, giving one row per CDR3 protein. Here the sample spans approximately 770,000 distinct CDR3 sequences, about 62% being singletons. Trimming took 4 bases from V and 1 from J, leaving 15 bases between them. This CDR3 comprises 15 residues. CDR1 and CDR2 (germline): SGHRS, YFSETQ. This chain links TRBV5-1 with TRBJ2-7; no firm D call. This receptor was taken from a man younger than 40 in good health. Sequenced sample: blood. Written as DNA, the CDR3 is TGCGCCAGCAGCCCCGGGCCGCCTAATTCCTACGAGCAGTACTTC. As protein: CASSPGPPNSYEQYF.